These 16 T cell receptor beta chains originate from one sample sequenced in a study of OX40 agonist ivuxolimab in advanced cancers. Clones were sequenced by immunoSEQ multiplex PCR, and TCRdb holds only the in-frame ones, with some missing. The data hold roughly 26,000 clones, with around 75% observed a single time. This material consisted of CD4+ or CD8+ T cells sorted from blood, taken in a trial of the OX40 agonist ivuxolimab. These TCRs come from an adult with an advanced solid tumor such as melanoma, head and neck, liver or kidney cancer.

This chain links TRBV30 with TRBJ1-4; possibly TRBD1 for D (6 bases). The germline V gene has CDR1 GTSNPN and CDR2 SVGIG (reference sequence). This CDR3 spans 14 amino acids. V lost 2 bases and J lost 8, with 15 bases in between. This chain's CDR3 is CAWSTEGVGEKLFF. The DNA for the CDR3 is TGTGCCTGGAGTACCGAGGGGGTGGGCGAAAAACTGTTTTTT.

The chain has TRBV18 and TRBJ2-3, with unresolved D. CDR3 length: 15 amino acids. Trimming pared 4 bases from V and 1 base from J, leaving 12 bases between. Germline values: CDR1 KGHSH, CDR2 LQKENI. CDR3 residues: CASSQSRPRTDTQYF. DNA for the CDR3: TGTGCCAGCTCACAGAGCAGACCACGCACAGATACGCAGTATTTT.

This clone was counted between two and nine times. J is TRBJ1-1 and V is TRBV2, with TRBD1 matching over 8 bases. The CDR3 loop spans 15 amino acids. Germline V CDR1 and CDR2: SNHLY, FYNNEI. Trimming at V came to 7 bases and at J to 1 base, leaving 8 bases not matched to a gene. CDR3 in DNA: TGTGCCAGCAACCGTCCCGGGACAGGGAACACTGAAGCTTTCTTT. Translated, it gives CASNRPGTGNTEAFF.

This clone was seen more than once but under ten times. The chain is built from TRBV27 and TRBJ2-7; TRBD1 matches 7 bases. The CDR3 has 15 residues. The junction had 11 bases not matched to a gene; V was cut back by 4 bases and J by 5 bases. From germline, CDR1 is MNHEY and CDR2 SMNVEV (reference sequence). The CDR3 nucleotides are TGTGCCAGCAGTTCCTCGACAGGGTTTGTCCACGAGCAGTACTTC. Translation: CASSSSTGFVHEQYF.

V usage is TRBV4-2 and J usage is TRBJ2-6; no clear D gene. This CDR3 region has 16 residues. V lost 0 bases to trimming and J lost 3 bases, with 9 bases between them. Germline CDR1 is LGHNA and CDR2 is YNFKEQ. Here the CDR3 reads CASSQEVRIGANVLTF. CDR3 nucleotides: TGTGCCAGCAGCCAAGAAGTCAGAATTGGGGCCAACGTCCTGACTTTC.

The V call is TRBV21-1, the J call TRBJ1-1; TRBD1 reflects the table's D call only, with no check against the DNA. TRBV21-1 is deemed a pseudogene. The CDR3 has 16 residues. DNA of the CDR3: TGTGCCAGCAGCAAAGTTAGAAGGGGATTGAACACTGAAGCTTTCTTT. Protein: CASSKVRRGLNTEAFF.

The V call is TRBV28, the J call TRBJ1-2; D not resolved. This CDR3 region has 16 residues. With 1 base removed from V and 2 bases from J, the gap between germline ends came to 14 bases. From germline, CDR1 is MDHEN and CDR2 SYDVKM. The CDR3 is CASSLSGEAVNYGYTF. The CDR3 DNA is TGTGCCAGCAGTTTATCTGGCGAAGCTGTAAACTATGGCTACACCTTC.

This chain connects TRBV19 to TRBJ1-5; possible D gene TRBD1, 6 bases. This CDR3 is built from 15 residues. Germline CDR1 is LNHDA and CDR2 is SQIVND (reference sequence). Trimming took 2 bases from V and 11 from J, leaving 19 bases between them. The CDR3 bases are TGTGCCAGTAGTATATTAGGAGGGGGGTCTGGAGCCCAGCATTTT. This gives the protein CASSILGGGSGAQHF.

The rearrangement uses TRBV14 and TRBJ1-1, with TRBD1 matching 10 bases. V lost 6 bases, J lost 5 bases, and 3 bases stayed unmatched. CDR3 length equals 13 residues. Germline assignment: CDR1 SGHDN and CDR2 FVKESK. CDR3: CASRGQGFTEAFF. The CDR3 region has the DNA TGTGCCAGCAGGGGACAGGGGTTTACTGAAGCTTTCTTT.

This clone was detected once. The sample has other DNA sequences that encode this CDR3 too. V gene TRBV7-9 combines with J gene TRBJ1-6; D not resolved. Germline V gene sequence: CDR1 SEHNR, CDR2 FQNEAQ (reference sequence). V lost 9 bases, J lost 5 bases, and 8 bases lay in between. The CDR3 has 12 residues. This CDR3 is CASRPNNSPLHF. CDR3 DNA: TGTGCCAGTAGGCCAAATAATTCACCCCTCCACTTT.

This clone was counted only a few times. The J gene is TRBJ2-3, the V gene TRBV7-2; no firm D call. Germline lookup yields CDR1 SGHTA and CDR2 FQGNSA. Trimming pared 4 bases from V and 2 bases from J, leaving 13 bases between. CDR3 length: 15 residues. CDR3 sequence reads: CASSSKKGFTDTQYF. In DNA, the CDR3 is TGTGCCAGCAGCTCTAAGAAGGGTTTCACAGATACGCAGTATTTT.

The genes are TRBV9 and TRBJ2-3; D might be TRBD2 (5 bases). Trimming shortened V by 3 bases and J by 2 bases, and 7 bases separated the two germline ends. This CDR3 is 13 amino acids long. Germline V gene sequence: CDR1 SGDLS, CDR2 YYNGEE. The CDR3 coding sequence is TGTGCCAGCAGCGCGGAGGTCACAGATACGCAGTATTTT. Protein sequence: CASSAEVTDTQYF.

The rearrangement uses TRBV9 and TRBJ2-1; a possible D gene is TRBD2 (5 bases). The CDR3 covers 15 residues. Germline lookup yields CDR1 SGDLS and CDR2 YYNGEE. V dropped 0 bases and J dropped 3 bases, with 10 bases sitting between them. CDR3 in amino acids: CASSVGGLIYNEQFF. In nucleotides, the CDR3 is TGTGCCAGCAGCGTAGGCGGACTGATCTACAATGAGCAGTTCTTC.

The chain is built from TRBV25-1 and TRBJ2-7; D is possibly TRBD2 (5 bases). Germline CDR1 is MGHDK and CDR2 is SYGVNS. Trimming left V 4 bases short and J 5 bases short, with 9 bases between. The CDR3 is 12 amino acids. CDR3 nucleotide sequence: TGTGCCAGCAGTGGCATGGGAGACGAGCAGTACTTC. Residues: CASSGMGDEQYF.

The chain couples TRBV5-1 to TRBJ1-4; D unresolved. CDR1 and CDR2 from the germline V gene are SGHRS and YFSETQ. The CDR3 runs to 13 residues. The V end lost 0 bases, the J end lost 8 bases, and 8 bases lay between the germline ends. The CDR3 nucleotides read TGCGCCAGCAGCTTGGGTAGGGAGGAAAAACTGTTTTTT. Its translation is CASSLGREEKLFF.

By its share, this clone is medium-sized (0.01 to 0.1%). This chain links TRBV29-1 with TRBJ1-5; perhaps TRBD1 as D (5 bases). Trimming cost V 4 bases and J 2 bases, with 15 bases left between them. The CDR3 sequence is 15 residues long. Germline V lookup: CDR1 SQVTM, CDR2 ANQGSEA. The CDR3 loop reads CSVGDGILGNQPQHF. The CDR3 nucleotides are TGCAGCGTTGGGGACGGCATTTTGGGCAATCAGCCCCAGCATTTT.